This is a list of T cell receptor beta chains from one sample in a study of cytomegalovirus exposure and HLA in healthy donors. Libraries were prepared by immunoSEQ multiplex PCR; TCRdb keeps only in-frame clonotypes and omits some of them. The table includes 200,000 or so clones, 75% to 80% detected once. Material: PBMCs. These receptors all come from a woman aged 30 to 39 in good health and CMV-seropositive. Each CDR3 is given with its conserved first and last residue. The order of the fields is clone size, J gene, V gene, D gene, CDR3 protein, CDR3 DNA. D genes are given only for firm matches. Clone size is not always given. Where it is, it says once, few, many or a class for expanded clones.

abundance: -; j_gene: TRBJ2-1; v_gene: TRBV25-1; d_gene: TRBD2; CDR3aa: CASSTGTSGINEQFF; CDR3nt: TGTGCCAGCAGCACCGGGACTAGCGGGATCAATGAGCAGTTCTTC
abundance: -; j_gene: TRBJ2-1; v_gene: TRBV2; d_gene: TRBD2; CDR3aa: CASSFLPSGRGSSYNEQFF; CDR3nt: TGTGCCAGCAGTTTCCTTCCTAGCGGGAGGGGCAGCTCCTACAATGAGCAGTTCTTC
abundance: -; j_gene: TRBJ2-1; v_gene: TRBV11-2; d_gene: -; CDR3aa: CASSLDSRNEQFF; CDR3nt: TGTGCCAGCAGCTTAGATAGCCGAAATGAGCAGTTCTTC
abundance: -; j_gene: TRBJ1-2; v_gene: TRBV11-2; d_gene: -; CDR3aa: CASSLGGLGVNYGYTF; CDR3nt: TGTGCCAGCAGCTTAGGGGGGCTGGGGGTTAACTATGGCTACACCTTC
abundance: few; j_gene: TRBJ2-1; v_gene: TRBV27; d_gene: TRBD1; CDR3aa: CASSWDSYNEQFF; CDR3nt: TGTGCCAGCAGTTGGGACAGTTACAATGAGCAGTTCTTC
abundance: -; j_gene: TRBJ1-6; v_gene: TRBV6-6; d_gene: -; CDR3aa: CASKGEMGSSPLHF; CDR3nt: TGTGCCAGCAAAGGAGAAATGGGTAGTTCACCCCTCCACTTT
abundance: -; j_gene: TRBJ2-3; v_gene: TRBV19; d_gene: TRBD1; CDR3aa: CASSLSYTGGATDTQYF; CDR3nt: TGTGCCAGTAGTCTCTCCTATACAGGGGGCGCAACAGATACGCAGTATTTT
abundance: -; j_gene: TRBJ1-2; v_gene: TRBV19; d_gene: TRBD1; CDR3aa: CASTPRGQGAVRYGYTF; CDR3nt: TGTGCCAGTACCCCGAGAGGACAGGGAGCGGTCAGGTATGGCTACACCTTC
abundance: few; j_gene: TRBJ2-5; v_gene: TRBV5-1; d_gene: TRBD2; CDR3aa: CASSQSGGARLARQETQYF; CDR3nt: TGCGCCAGCAGCCAATCTGGAGGGGCGAGACTAGCGAGGCAAGAGACCCAGTACTTC
abundance: -; j_gene: TRBJ2-1; v_gene: TRBV6-1; d_gene: -; CDR3aa: CASSARSPDEQFF; CDR3nt: TGTGCCAGCAGTGCCCGTAGTCCCGATGAGCAGTTCTTC
abundance: -; j_gene: TRBJ1-1; v_gene: TRBV28; d_gene: TRBD1; CDR3aa: CASSLDRGLYTEAFF; CDR3nt: TGTGCCAGCAGTTTAGACAGGGGGCTTTACACTGAAGCTTTCTTT
abundance: -; j_gene: TRBJ1-6; v_gene: TRBV5-1; d_gene: TRBD1; CDR3aa: CASSLRQGNSPLHF; CDR3nt: TGCGCCAGCAGCTTGAGACAGGGTAATTCACCCCTCCACTTT
abundance: -; j_gene: TRBJ2-7; v_gene: TRBV10-2; d_gene: TRBD2; CDR3aa: CASSSAGIDYEQYF; CDR3nt: TGCGCCAGCAGTTCAGCGGGAATAGACTACGAGCAGTACTTC
abundance: -; j_gene: TRBJ1-2; v_gene: TRBV25-1; d_gene: TRBD1; CDR3aa: CASRGGTGGADLYGYTF; CDR3nt: TGTGCCAGCCGAGGAGGGACAGGGGGCGCCGACCTCTATGGCTACACCTTC
abundance: -; j_gene: TRBJ1-1; v_gene: TRBV7-9; d_gene: -; CDR3aa: CASSLSGLGVVNTEAFF; CDR3nt: TGTGCCAGCAGCTTATCAGGGTTAGGGGTTGTGAACACTGAAGCTTTCTTT
abundance: -; j_gene: TRBJ2-6; v_gene: TRBV10-1; d_gene: -; CDR3aa: CATPDLDWANVLTF; CDR3nt: TGCGCCACCCCTGACCTAGACTGGGCCAACGTCCTGACTTTC
abundance: -; j_gene: TRBJ2-5; v_gene: TRBV7-9; d_gene: -; CDR3aa: CASSNTESGGLKETQYF; CDR3nt: TGTGCCAGCAGCAACACTGAGTCGGGCGGGTTAAAAGAGACCCAGTACTTC
abundance: -; j_gene: TRBJ2-2; v_gene: TRBV15; d_gene: -; CDR3aa: CATSRPGLGTGELFF; CDR3nt: TGTGCCACCAGCAGACCGGGACTCGGCACCGGGGAGCTGTTTTTT
abundance: -; j_gene: TRBJ1-2; v_gene: TRBV28; d_gene: TRBD1; CDR3aa: CASSLRDRYGYTF; CDR3nt: TGTGCCAGCAGTTTACGGGACAGATATGGCTACACCTTC
abundance: -; j_gene: TRBJ2-1; v_gene: TRBV7-9; d_gene: TRBD2; CDR3aa: CASSYSGSYNEQFF; CDR3nt: TGTGCCAGCAGCTATAGCGGGAGCTACAATGAGCAGTTCTTC
abundance: -; j_gene: TRBJ1-1; v_gene: TRBV7-8; d_gene: -; CDR3aa: CASSLVSGGAYTEAFF; CDR3nt: TGTGCCAGCAGCTTAGTAAGTGGCGGGGCGTACACTGAAGCTTTCTTT
abundance: -; j_gene: TRBJ1-5; v_gene: TRBV11-2; d_gene: -; CDR3aa: CASSLDNRRPQHF; CDR3nt: TGTGCCAGCAGCTTAGATAACCGGAGGCCCCAGCATTTT
abundance: -; j_gene: TRBJ1-5; v_gene: TRBV28; d_gene: TRBD1; CDR3aa: CATVTGSNQPQHF; CDR3nt: TGTGCCACCGTGACAGGGAGCAATCAGCCCCAGCATTTT
abundance: -; j_gene: TRBJ1-5; v_gene: TRBV2; d_gene: -; CDR3aa: CASSDSGDPLNQPQHF; CDR3nt: TGTGCCAGCAGTGACTCGGGGGACCCCCTCAATCAGCCCCAGCATTTT
abundance: -; j_gene: TRBJ1-4; v_gene: TRBV6-5; d_gene: -; CDR3aa: CASSYASGLSKKLFF; CDR3nt: TGTGCCAGCAGTTACGCCTCTGGGCTTTCTAAAAAACTGTTTTTT
abundance: -; j_gene: TRBJ1-1; v_gene: TRBV10-3; d_gene: -; CDR3aa: CAISESGPTFGGPNTEAFF; CDR3nt: TGTGCCATCAGTGAGTCGGGTCCGACATTCGGGGGGCCGAACACTGAAGCTTTCTTT
abundance: -; j_gene: TRBJ2-1; v_gene: TRBV25-1; d_gene: -; CDR3aa: CASSEVGINNEQFF; CDR3nt: TGTGCCAGCAGTGAAGTCGGGATAAACAATGAGCAGTTCTTC
abundance: -; j_gene: TRBJ1-6; v_gene: TRBV9; d_gene: -; CDR3aa: CASSVGTYNSPLHF; CDR3nt: TGTGCCAGCAGCGTAGGGACATATAATTCACCCCTCCACTTT
abundance: -; j_gene: TRBJ2-5; v_gene: TRBV11-1; d_gene: TRBD2; CDR3aa: CASSLVAGESEQYF; CDR3nt: TGTGCCAGCAGCTTAGTCGCGGGAGAGAGTGAGCAGTACTTC
abundance: -; j_gene: TRBJ1-2; v_gene: TRBV4-2; d_gene: -; CDR3aa: CASSQDSDGYTF; CDR3nt: TGTGCCAGCAGCCAAGATAGCGATGGCTACACCTTC
abundance: -; j_gene: TRBJ1-6; v_gene: TRBV5-4; d_gene: -; CDR3aa: CASSLDRVYSPLHF; CDR3nt: TGTGCCAGCAGCTTGGACAGGGTATATTCACCCCTCCACTTT
abundance: -; j_gene: TRBJ1-3; v_gene: TRBV6-6; d_gene: -; CDR3aa: CASSYPHRAGNTIYF; CDR3nt: TGTGCCAGCAGTTACCCGCACAGGGCTGGAAACACCATATATTTT
abundance: -; j_gene: TRBJ1-2; v_gene: TRBV9; d_gene: -; CDR3aa: CASSVVPLTGTNYGYTF; CDR3nt: TGTGCCAGCAGCGTAGTACCCCTGACAGGCACTAACTATGGCTACACCTTC
abundance: -; j_gene: TRBJ1-1; v_gene: TRBV19; d_gene: -; CDR3aa: CASRHAGVKTTEAFF; CDR3nt: TGTGCCAGTAGGCACGCAGGGGTTAAGACCACTGAAGCTTTCTTT
abundance: few; j_gene: TRBJ2-3; v_gene: TRBV5-4; d_gene: TRBD2; CDR3aa: CASTIPGGPDTDTQYF; CDR3nt: TGTGCCAGCACTATCCCGGGGGGACCCGACACAGATACGCAGTATTTT
abundance: few; j_gene: TRBJ2-2; v_gene: TRBV2; d_gene: TRBD2; CDR3aa: CASSRGGSRSGELFF; CDR3nt: TGTGCAAGCTCTCGGGGCGGGAGTAGATCCGGGGAGCTGTTTTTT
abundance: -; j_gene: TRBJ2-5; v_gene: TRBV18; d_gene: -; CDR3aa: CASSPTGETQYF; CDR3nt: TGTGCCAGCTCACCTACAGGGGAGACCCAGTACTTC
abundance: -; j_gene: TRBJ1-2; v_gene: TRBV7-2; d_gene: -; CDR3aa: CASSLDSNYGYTF; CDR3nt: TGTGCCAGCAGCCTAGACAGCAACTATGGCTACACCTTC
abundance: once; j_gene: TRBJ2-7; v_gene: TRBV15; d_gene: -; CDR3aa: CATSRAGDEQYF; CDR3nt: TGTGCCACCAGCAGAGCAGGGGACGAGCAGTACTTC
abundance: few; j_gene: TRBJ1-1; v_gene: TRBV2; d_gene: -; CDR3aa: CASFLSPGVGTEAFF; CDR3nt: TGTGCCAGTTTCTTAAGCCCAGGGGTTGGGACTGAAGCTTTCTTT
abundance: -; j_gene: TRBJ2-7; v_gene: TRBV11-2; d_gene: -; CDR3aa: CASSLLGNEQYF; CDR3nt: TGTGCCAGCAGCTTGCTAGGAAACGAGCAGTACTTC
abundance: -; j_gene: TRBJ2-7; v_gene: TRBV7-6; d_gene: -; CDR3aa: CASSLLSGTQYEQYF; CDR3nt: TGTGCCAGCAGCTTACTTAGCGGCACCCAATACGAGCAGTACTTC
abundance: -; j_gene: TRBJ1-1; v_gene: TRBV6-5; d_gene: -; CDR3aa: CASRGQLNTEAFF; CDR3nt: TGTGCCAGCAGAGGACAGCTGAACACTGAAGCTTTCTTT
abundance: -; j_gene: TRBJ2-7; v_gene: TRBV15; d_gene: TRBD1; CDR3aa: CATSRATGAAEQYF; CDR3nt: TGTGCCACCAGCAGGGCGACAGGGGCCGCCGAGCAGTACTTC
abundance: -; j_gene: TRBJ1-4; v_gene: TRBV2; d_gene: TRBD1; CDR3aa: CARDRGGGGSEKLFF; CDR3nt: TGTGCCAGGGACAGGGGCGGCGGAGGGAGTGAAAAACTGTTTTTT
abundance: -; j_gene: TRBJ2-3; v_gene: TRBV10-3; d_gene: -; CDR3aa: CAISYTDTQYF; CDR3nt: TGTGCCATCAGCTACACAGATACGCAGTATTTT